A selection of T cell receptor beta chains follows, all from one sample in a study of long-term antiretroviral therapy in people with HIV. Assay: immunoSEQ multiplex PCR; the TCRdb copy retains only in-frame clones and omits some. This sample yields about 20,000 clones, of which approximately 90% are seen a single time; roughly 9.2% belongs to the top ten. This sample comprised unsorted PBMCs, obtained about 4.1 years before starting antiretroviral therapy. The source is a woman aged 25 to 39 with HIV. CDR3s include the opening cysteine and the closing phenylalanine or tryptophan. The D gene is left open where the match is weak. The size field is filled for only some rows; it gives once, few, many or a size class.

J gene	D gene	V gene	clone size	CDR3 protein	CDR3 DNA
TRBJ1-5	-	TRBV23-1	once	CASSPNGPRDTNQPQHF	TGCGCCAGCAGTCCCAACGGGCCCCGGGACACTAATCAGCCCCAGCATTTT
TRBJ2-2	TRBD1	TRBV7-2	-	CASSSRDRGAGELFF	TGTGCCAGCAGTTCCCGGGACAGGGGTGCCGGGGAGCTGTTTTTT
TRBJ1-2	-	TRBV27	-	CASSLSLGQSYGYTF	TGTGCCAGCAGTTTATCGCTGGGGCAGAGCTATGGCTACACCTTC
TRBJ2-7	-	TRBV10-3	-	CAISETYEQYF	TGTGCCATCAGTGAGACCTACGAGCAGTACTTC
TRBJ1-4	-	TRBV19	-	CASRDTGRGLFF	TGTGCCAGTAGGGACACCGGAAGGGGACTGTTTTTT
TRBJ2-3	TRBD2	TRBV10-3	-	CAITSGGSTDTQYF	TGTGCCATAACTAGCGGGGGAAGCACAGATACGCAGTATTTT
TRBJ2-7	-	TRBV7-9	-	CASSAPDRGLYEQYF	TGTGCCAGCAGCGCCCCGGATAGGGGATTGTACGAGCAGTACTTC
TRBJ2-7	TRBD1	TRBV5-6	-	CASSYLGTGPYEQYF	TGTGCCAGCAGCTATCTCGGGACAGGCCCCTACGAGCAGTACTTC
TRBJ2-2	-	TRBV19	-	CASSIAGRRNTGELFF	TGTGCCAGTAGTATAGCAGGGCGGAGGAACACCGGGGAGCTGTTTTTT
TRBJ1-1	-	TRBV9	-	CASSETGQPNTEAFF	TGTGCCAGCAGCGAGACCGGACAGCCGAACACTGAAGCTTTCTTT
TRBJ1-2	-	TRBV19	-	CASTPETGPYGYTF	TGTGCCAGTACCCCAGAGACGGGGCCCTATGGCTACACCTTC
TRBJ2-6	-	TRBV4-3	-	CASSQDSGHGANVLTF	TGCGCCAGCAGCCAAGATTCGGGGCACGGGGCCAACGTCCTGACTTTC
TRBJ2-5	-	TRBV5-5	-	CASSLVGGLETQYF	TGTGCCAGCAGCTTGGTAGGGGGTTTGGAGACCCAGTACTTC
TRBJ1-2	TRBD1	TRBV19	few	CATNGDSYGYTF	TGTGCCACGAATGGGGACAGTTATGGCTACACCTTC
TRBJ2-7	TRBD1	TRBV9	-	CASSVGDSFSYEQYF	TGTGCCAGCAGCGTGGGGGACAGCTTCTCCTACGAGCAGTACTTC
TRBJ2-1	TRBD1	TRBV18	once	CASSARDSPYNEQFF	TGTGCCAGCTCAGCCCGGGACAGCCCCTACAATGAGCAGTTCTTC
TRBJ1-4	-	TRBV2	-	CASSEEGTGNEKLFF	TGTGCCAGCAGTGAAGAGGGGACTGGTAATGAAAAACTGTTTTTT
TRBJ2-4	-	TRBV30	-	CAWSISDVAKNIQYF	TGTGCCTGGAGTATCTCGGATGTAGCCAAAAACATTCAGTACTTC
TRBJ2-7	-	TRBV6-1	-	CASSAQGGTYEQYF	TGTGCCAGCTCCGCACAGGGAGGTACCTACGAGCAGTACTTC
TRBJ1-6	TRBD1	TRBV7-9	-	CASSRGQLPNSPLHF	TGTGCCAGCAGCCGGGGACAGCTTCCTAATTCACCCCTCCACTTT
TRBJ2-3	-	TRBV5-1	-	CASSPHNTDTQYF	TGCGCCAGCAGCCCCCACAACACAGATACGCAGTATTTT
TRBJ2-3	TRBD2	TRBV9	-	CASSVLTSGSRTDTQYF	TGTGCCAGCAGCGTACTCACTAGCGGGAGCCGCACAGATACGCAGTATTTT
TRBJ1-4	-	TRBV7-2	-	CASSLSSTNEKLFF	TGTGCCAGCAGCTTATCTTCCACTAATGAAAAACTGTTTTTT
TRBJ1-2	-	TRBV7-8	-	CASSLSTLGGYTF	TGTGCCAGCAGCTTATCGACCTTGGGTGGCTACACCTTC
TRBJ2-3	-	TRBV5-4	-	CASSSEEGISADTQYF	TGTGCCAGCAGCTCAGAGGAGGGAATCAGCGCAGATACGCAGTATTTT
TRBJ2-1	TRBD2	TRBV29-1	-	CSVDTSGGNEQFF	TGCAGCGTTGATACTAGCGGGGGTAATGAGCAGTTCTTC
TRBJ2-1	-	TRBV19	-	CASTGGWVGEQFF	TGTGCCAGTACAGGGGGGTGGGTAGGTGAGCAGTTCTTC
TRBJ2-7	-	TRBV7-2	-	CASSLTGSSYEQYF	TGTGCCAGCAGCTTAACAGGGAGCTCCTACGAGCAGTACTTC
TRBJ2-7	-	TRBV7-2	-	CASSPGGSKDEQYF	TGTGCCAGCAGCCCAGGCGGGTCAAAGGACGAGCAGTACTTC
TRBJ2-7	-	TRBV11-2	once	CASSGGQPRGYEQYF	TGTGCCAGCAGCGGAGGACAGCCCCGCGGGTACGAGCAGTACTTC
TRBJ2-1	-	TRBV2	-	CASRYTASEQFF	TGTGCCAGCAGATACACCGCCAGTGAGCAGTTCTTC
TRBJ2-3	TRBD1	TRBV7-2	-	CASSSFPGQGGDTQYF	TGTGCCAGCAGCTCCTTCCCGGGACAGGGGGGGGATACGCAGTATTTT
TRBJ2-7	-	TRBV6-1	-	CASSEVWIYEQYF	TGTGCCAGCAGTGAAGTTTGGATCTACGAGCAGTACTTC
TRBJ2-3	-	TRBV29-1	-	CSAAQGGDTQYF	TGCAGCGCCGCGCAGGGGGGGGATACGCAGTATTTT
TRBJ2-7	TRBD1	TRBV6-1	-	CASGGGTGAYEQYF	TGTGCCAGCGGGGGGGGGACAGGGGCCTACGAGCAGTACTTC
TRBJ1-4	TRBD1	TRBV18	-	CASATGQGVEKLFF	TGTGCCAGCGCGACGGGACAGGGCGTTGAAAAACTGTTTTTT
TRBJ2-2	TRBD1	TRBV6-5	once	CASSRQGVNTGELFF	TGTGCCAGCAGCCGACAGGGGGTGAACACCGGGGAGCTGTTTTTT
TRBJ1-1	-	TRBV6-5	-	CASSYGRRNTEAFF	TGTGCCAGCAGTTATGGGCGGAGGAACACTGAAGCTTTCTTT
TRBJ1-2	TRBD1	TRBV28	-	CASSLFYRGLDGYTF	TGTGCCAGCAGTTTATTCTACAGGGGGCTTGATGGCTACACCTTC
TRBJ1-1	-	TRBV6-1	-	CASSEGRGPMNTEAFF	TGTGCCAGCAGTGAGGGGCGAGGGCCCATGAACACTGAAGCTTTCTTT
TRBJ1-3	-	TRBV5-1	-	CASSPAGLPSGNTIYF	TGCGCCAGCAGCCCCGCCGGACTACCCTCTGGAAACACCATATATTTT
TRBJ1-2	-	TRBV7-8	-	CASSPGFGGGYTF	TGTGCCAGCAGCCCCGGCTTCGGCGGTGGCTACACCTTC
TRBJ2-3	TRBD2	TRBV5-1	-	CASSDLAGDPDTQYF	TGCGCCAGCAGCGATCTAGCGGGGGACCCTGATACGCAGTATTTT
TRBJ2-1	TRBD2	TRBV5-4	-	CASSPPGGALRNNEQFF	TGTGCCAGCAGCCCCCCGGGAGGGGCGTTAAGGAACAATGAGCAGTTCTTC
TRBJ2-2	-	TRBV30	-	CAWSVSHTGELFF	TGTGCCTGGAGTGTCTCGCACACCGGGGAGCTGTTTTTT
TRBJ1-1	-	TRBV5-5	-	CASSLKGTTEAFF	TGTGCCAGCAGCTTAAAGGGGACGACTGAAGCTTTCTTT
TRBJ1-2	-	TRBV9	-	CASSVGANYGYTF	TGTGCCAGCAGCGTGGGAGCTAACTATGGCTACACCTTC